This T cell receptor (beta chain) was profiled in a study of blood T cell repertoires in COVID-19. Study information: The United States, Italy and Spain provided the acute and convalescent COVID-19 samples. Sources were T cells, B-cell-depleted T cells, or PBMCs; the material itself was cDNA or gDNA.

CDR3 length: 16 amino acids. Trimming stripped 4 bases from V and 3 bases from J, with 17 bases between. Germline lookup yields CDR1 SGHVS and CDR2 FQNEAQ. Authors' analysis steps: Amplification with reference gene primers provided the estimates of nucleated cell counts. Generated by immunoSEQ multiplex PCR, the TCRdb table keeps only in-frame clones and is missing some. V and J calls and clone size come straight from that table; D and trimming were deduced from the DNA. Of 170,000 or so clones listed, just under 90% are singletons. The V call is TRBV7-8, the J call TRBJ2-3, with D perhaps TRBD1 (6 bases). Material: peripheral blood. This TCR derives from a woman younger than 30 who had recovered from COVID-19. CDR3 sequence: CASSYTRDIITDTQYF. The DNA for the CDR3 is TGTGCCAGCAGCTACACCCGGGACATAATAACAGATACGCAGTATTTT.